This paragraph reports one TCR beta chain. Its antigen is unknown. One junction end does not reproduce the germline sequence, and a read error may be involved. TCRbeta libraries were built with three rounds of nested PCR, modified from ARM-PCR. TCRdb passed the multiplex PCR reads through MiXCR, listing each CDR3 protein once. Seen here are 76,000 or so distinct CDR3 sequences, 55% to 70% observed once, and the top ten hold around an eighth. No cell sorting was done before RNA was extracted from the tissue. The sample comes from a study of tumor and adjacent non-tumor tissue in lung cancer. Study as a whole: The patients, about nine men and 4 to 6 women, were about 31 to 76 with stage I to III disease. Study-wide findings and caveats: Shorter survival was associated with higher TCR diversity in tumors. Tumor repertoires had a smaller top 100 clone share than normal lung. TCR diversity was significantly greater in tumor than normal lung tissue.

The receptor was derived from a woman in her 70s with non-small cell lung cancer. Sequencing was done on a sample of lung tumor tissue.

The CDR3 nucleotides are TGTCCCAGCATCCGGAATGGGGGAGGTGAAGCTTTCTTT. This codes for CPSIRNGGGEAFF. The chain couples TRBV14 to TRBJ1-1; possible D gene TRBD1, 5 bases. CDR3 length equals 13 residues. CDR1 is SGHDN, CDR2 FVKESK, per germline.